The 22 T cell receptor beta chains below were found in one sample sequenced in a study of T-cell memory formation after mild COVID-19. TCRdb reprocessed the 5' RACE reads via MiXCR and lists one record per CDR3 protein. There are about 350,000 distinct CDR3 sequences in the sample; about 13% occur only once, and about a fifth lies in the top ten. The sample consisted of PBMCs or a T cell subset sorted from them (not recorded which). These receptors were collected from a man younger than 35 who had mild COVID-19 (a few samples of this study predate the infection). Cell type and time point are not known.

This clonotype was seen repeatedly, ten times or more. The rearrangement uses TRBV9 and TRBJ1-5; weak D call: TRBD1 (6 bases). The CDR3 covers 19 residues. V dropped 4 bases and J dropped 0 bases, with 23 bases sitting between them. Germline-derived CDR1 and CDR2 are SGDLS and YYNGEE. CDR3 protein: CASSPRPRGRGDSNQPQHF. CDR3 DNA sequence: TGTGCCAGCAGCCCCCGTCCAAGGGGGAGGGGGGATAGCAATCAGCCCCAGCATTTT.

This clonotype was observed a few times. Sequence at one end of the junction differs from germline and may be a read error. This sequence joins TRBV20-1 and TRBJ1-2, with 7 bases matching TRBD1. This CDR3 comprises 12 residues. The V gene's germline CDR1 is DFQATT and CDR2 SNEGSKA (reference sequence). CDR3 residues: CIARTGAYGYTF. In nucleotides, the CDR3 is TGCATTGCTCGGACAGGAGCTTATGGCTACACCTTC.

The gene calls are TRBV7-2 and TRBJ2-3; D remains unclear. Trimming removed 4 bases from V and 0 bases from J, with 17 bases in between. The germline V gene encodes CDR1 SGHTA and CDR2 FQGNSA. CDR3 length: 17 residues. The CDR3 sequence is CASSSPAWVTSTDTQYF. CDR3 DNA: TGTGCCAGCAGCTCGCCGGCCTGGGTTACTAGCACAGATACGCAGTATTTT.

The V and J genes are TRBV12-3 or TRBV12-4 and TRBJ2-3; D call uncertain. CDR3 length: 13 amino acids. Trimming shortened V by 6 bases and J by 5 bases, and 12 bases separated the two germline ends. In DNA form, the CDR3 reads TGTGCCAGCAGCGACCAGGACCGAGATACGCAGTATTTT. This encodes CASSDQDRDTQYF.

This clonotype has a handful of counts. The chain combines TRBV4-2 with TRBJ1-2; D may be TRBD1 (5 bases). The germline V and J ends were trimmed by 1 base and 5 bases, with 14 bases remaining between them. This CDR3 contains 15 residues. Germline loops: CDR1 LGHNA, CDR2 YNFKEQ. The CDR3 DNA reads TGTGCCAGCAGCCAAGCCGTCAGGGACTATTATGGCTACACCTTC. Residues: CASSQAVRDYYGYTF.

The V call is TRBV9, the J call TRBJ2-1; the match to TRBD2 covers 10 bases. Germline CDR1 reads SGDLS; CDR2 reads YYNGEE. The CDR3 is 14 residues long. The trim removed 1 base at V and 12 bases at J, leaving 7 bases unmatched. CDR3 DNA sequence: TGTGCCAGCAGCGTATGGTCTAGCGGGGGTGGGCAGTTCTTC. As protein: CASSVWSSGGGQFF.

Many counts were recorded for this clonotype. The chain carries TRBV4-1 and TRBJ2-3; D is undetermined. Between the trimmed V and J ends, which lost 0 bases and 3 bases, there was a span of 10 bases. The CDR3 spans 15 residues. CDR1 and CDR2 (germline): MGHRA, YSYEKL. The CDR3 loop is CASSQDGLGTDTQYF. CDR3 sequence (DNA): TGCGCCAGCAGCCAAGACGGGTTGGGGACAGATACGCAGTATTTT.

J is TRBJ2-6 and V is TRBV20-1; D not certain. This CDR3 spans 12 amino acids. With 3 bases removed from V and 3 bases from J, the gap between germline ends came to 3 bases. Germline V gene data show CDR1 as DFQATT and CDR2 as SNEGSKA (reference sequence). CDR3 residues: CSASRGANVLTF. DNA for the CDR3: TGCAGTGCTAGCCGTGGGGCCAACGTCCTGACTTTC.

This clonotype was seen a handful of times. The chain is built from TRBV6-2 or TRBV6-3 and TRBJ1-5, with a tentative D call TRBD1 (5 bases). This CDR3 has 14 amino acids. Germline V lookup: CDR1 MNHEY, CDR2 SVGEGT. The germline V and J ends were trimmed by 6 bases and 3 bases, with 12 bases remaining between them. CDR3 sequence reads: CASSVRGSNQPQHF. Here the CDR3 DNA reads TGTGCCAGCAGCGTGAGGGGATCCAATCAGCCCCAGCATTTT.

This clonotype was seen a handful of times. For the CDR3, the DNA is TGTGCCAGCAGCTTAAACGGGGACCTTAGCACAGATACGCAGTATTTT. Protein: CASSLNGDLSTDTQYF. The gene calls are TRBV7-2 and TRBJ2-3; D possibly matches TRBD1 or TRBD2 (5 bases each). Germline CDR1 and CDR2: SGHTA and FQGNSA. CDR3 size: 16 residues. V was clipped by 2 bases and J by 0 bases, with 12 bases between them.

The chain joins TRBV18 to TRBJ1-1, with D uncertain. Trimming left V 3 bases short and J 3 bases short, with 11 bases between. CDR1 and CDR2 from the germline V gene are KGHSH and LQKENI. The CDR3 has 14 residues. DNA for the CDR3: TGTGCCAGCTCACCCCTTGGTAGGGACACTGAAGCTTTCTTT. This translates into CASSPLGRDTEAFF. The complete variable domain, with remaining parts taken from reference TRBV18 and TRBJ1-1, reads NAGVMQNPRHLVRRRGQEARLRCSPMKGHSHVYWYRQLPEEGLKFMVYLQKENIIDESGMPKERFSAEFPKEGPSILRIQQVVRGDSAAYFCASSPLGRDTEAFFGQGTRLTVV.

The chain is built from TRBV12-3 or TRBV12-4 and TRBJ1-1; no clear D gene. CDR3 length equals 10 residues. V lost 6 bases to trimming and J lost 6 bases, with 5 bases between them. The CDR3 nucleotides read TGTGCCAGCAGCCGGGCTGAAGCTTTCTTT. This sequence encodes CASSRAEAFF.

The sample holds a few counts of this clonotype. The chain combines TRBV11-3 with TRBJ1-6; no definite D call. Germline V CDR1 and CDR2: SGHNT, YENEEA. The V end lost 5 bases, the J end lost 10 bases, and 21 bases lay between the germline ends. The CDR3 consists of 16 residues. The CDR3 DNA reads TGTGCCAGCAGCCCCCCTAGGATTCGGTTGGGATCACCCCTCCACTTT. Residues: CASSPPRIRLGSPLHF.

The V call is TRBV10-2, the J call TRBJ2-7, with 8 bases lining up with TRBD1. With V trimmed by 8 bases and J by 1 base, 4 bases remained unmatched. Germline V CDR1 and CDR2: WSHSY, SAAADI. The CDR3 has 13 residues. The CDR3 sequence is CASGTGGSYEQYV. The CDR3 DNA follows: TGCGCCAGCGGGACAGGTGGGTCCTACGAGCAGTACGTC.

The chain employs TRBV12-3 or TRBV12-4 and TRBJ2-7; possibly TRBD1 for D (6 bases). The CDR3 has 16 amino acids. Trimming took 5 bases from V and 6 from J, leaving 23 bases between them. The CDR3 sequence is CASSLRLQGKGSEQYF. In nucleotides, the CDR3 is TGTGCCAGCAGTCTCCGTTTACAGGGTAAGGGGTCCGAGCAGTACTTC.

The chain combines TRBV2 with TRBJ2-1, with 15 bases matching TRBD2. The CDR3 is 15 residues long. Trimming removed 6 bases from V and 15 bases from J; junction bases left unmatched: 12. Looked up from germline, CDR1 is SNHLY and CDR2 is FYNNEI. The CDR3 DNA reads TGTGCCAGCAGACCTGGGACTAGCGGGGGGAGCAGTCGGTTCTTC. Encoded protein: CASRPGTSGGSSRFF.

This clonotype was counted a few times. This sequence joins TRBV7-3 and TRBJ2-3, with TRBD2 matching over 12 bases. In germline, CDR1 is SGHTA, CDR2 FQGTGA. Germline trimming cut 5 bases from V and 1 base from J; bases unmatched to any gene: 4. The CDR3 is 16 amino acids. The CDR3 DNA sequence: TGTGCCAGCAGCCGATCTAGCGGGAGGGGCACAGATACGCAGTATTTT. This sequence encodes CASSRSSGRGTDTQYF.

This clonotype was recorded at least ten times. The chain links TRBV4-3 to TRBJ2-3; D remains ambiguous. Trimming took off 3 bases at V and 7 bases at J, with 11 bases between the two ends. The germline gives CDR1 LGHNA, CDR2 YSLEER. CDR3 length: 13 amino acids. CDR3 amino acids: CASSQGFRNTQYF. DNA for the CDR3: TGCGCCAGCAGCCAGGGATTCCGAAATACGCAGTATTTT.

The chain joins TRBV4-1 to TRBJ2-2; D tentatively fits TRBD1 or TRBD2 (6 bases each). The CDR3 runs 16 residues. Trimming pared 4 bases from V and 4 bases from J, leaving 16 bases between. Per germline, CDR1 MGHRA and CDR2 YSYEKL. CDR3 DNA sequence: TGCGCCAGCAGCCCCCAGGGGACTGGTATCACCGGGGAGCTGTTTTTT. This encodes CASSPQGTGITGELFF.

This clonotype was recorded many times. The CDR3: CASSRSGGTDTQYF. CDR3 nucleotides: TGTGCCAGCAGCCGGAGCGGGGGGACAGATACGCAGTATTTT. The rearrangement joins TRBV7-2 to TRBJ2-3, with 9 bases fitting TRBD2. V shed 5 bases and J 3 bases; nucleotides not matched to a gene: 3. This CDR3 comprises 14 residues. Germline loops: CDR1 SGHTA, CDR2 FQGNSA.

This clonotype turned up a few times. J is TRBJ1-5 and V is TRBV20-1; D is ambiguous. This CDR3 spans 14 amino acids. Germline-derived CDR1 and CDR2 are DFQATT and SNEGSKA (reference sequence). The ends were cut back, 3 bases at V and 1 base at J, with 10 bases in the middle. The CDR3 DNA reads as TGCAGTGCTAGGGACGTCGGGAGCAATCAGCCCCAGCATTTT. It yields the protein CSARDVGSNQPQHF.

The chain combines TRBV12-3 or TRBV12-4 with TRBJ1-5, with D tentatively TRBD1 (5 bases). This CDR3 is 15 amino acids long. Between the trimmed V and J ends, which lost 2 bases and 2 bases, there was a span of 10 bases. The CDR3 protein is CASSLWGPGNQPQHF. In nucleotides, the CDR3 is TGTGCCAGCAGTTTATGGGGACCGGGCAATCAGCCCCAGCATTTT.